The 25 T cell receptor beta chains presented below share a single source sample, sequenced in a study of blood T cells in healthy people across ages. A second PCR of 7 to 11 cycles used a sample-barcoded 5' primer and a J-beta primer mix. TCRdb re-derived calls from the 5' RACE reads in MiXCR, one entry per CDR3 protein. The table shows almost 1 million distinct CDR3 sequences, with just over 50% occurring only once. Sample: blood. Receptors were obtained from a woman between 55 and 75 years old in good health.

V usage is TRBV3-1 and J usage is TRBJ2-7; D perhaps matches TRBD2 (5 bases). The germline CDR1 and CDR2 sequences are LGHDT and YNNKEL (reference sequence). The CDR3 is made up of 14 amino acids. V gave up 0 bases and J gave up 3 bases, with 9 bases separating them. The CDR3 protein is CASSQEPGNYEQYF. The CDR3 DNA reads as TGTGCCAGCAGCCAAGAGCCCGGGAACTACGAGCAGTACTTC.

A few counts support this clonotype. This chain uses TRBV7-2 with TRBJ2-5; TRBD1 is a possible D gene (5 bases). Trimming shortened V by 4 bases and J by 2 bases, and 17 bases separated the two germline ends. CDR3 size: 16 residues. Per the germline V gene, CDR1 is SGHTA and CDR2 is FQGNSA. The CDR3 loop reads CASSSLPQVIQETQYF. Here the CDR3 DNA reads TGTGCCAGCAGCTCGTTACCACAGGTGATACAAGAGACCCAGTACTTC.

This clonotype was seen at least ten times. This chain links TRBV28 with TRBJ2-1; weak D call: TRBD2 (5 bases). Between the trimmed V and J ends, which lost 9 bases and 4 bases, there was a span of 19 bases. Germline V CDR1 and CDR2: MDHEN, SYDVKM. The length of the CDR3 is 15 residues. CDR3 bases: TGTGCCAGTTGGAGGCGAACCCCTCCATACAATGAGCAGTTCTTC. Its protein product is CASWRRTPPYNEQFF.

The chain is built from TRBV2 and TRBJ1-5, with 9 bases aligning to TRBD1. This CDR3 spans 15 amino acids. The germline V gene has CDR1 SNHLY and CDR2 FYNNEI. Germline trimming cut 6 bases from V and 1 base from J; bases unmatched to any gene: 4. The CDR3 sequence: CASRGGQGSNQPQHF. DNA for the CDR3: TGTGCCAGCAGGGGGGGACAGGGAAGCAATCAGCCCCAGCATTTT. Full variable domain (rest looked up from reference TRBV2 and TRBJ1-5): EPEVTQTPSHQVTQMGQEVILRCVPISNHLYFYWYRQILGQKVEFLVSFYNNEISEKSEIFDDQFSVERPDGSNFTLKIRSTKLEDSAMYFCASRGGQGSNQPQHFGDGTRLSIL.

This clonotype was counted between two and nine times. One end of the junction does not line up with germline, which may come from a read error. The chain couples TRBV5-1 to TRBJ2-1, with no clear D. Per germline, CDR1 SGHRS and CDR2 YFSETQ. The CDR3 contains 11 residues. In nucleotides, the CDR3 is TGTGCCAGCAGTTCGGACAATGAGCAGTTCTTC. This encodes CASSSDNEQFF. Filled out from reference TRBV5-1 and TRBJ2-1, the complete variable domain reads KAGVTQTPRYLIKTRGQQVTLSCSPISGHRSVSWYQQTPGQGLQFLFEYFSETQRNKGNFPGRFSGRQFSNSRSEMNVSTLELGDSALYLCASSSDNEQFFGPGTRLTVL.

The V and J genes are TRBV29-1 and TRBJ2-1; D not certain. Trimming left V 4 bases short and J 8 bases short, with 12 bases between. This CDR3 comprises 12 residues. The germline CDR1 and CDR2 sequences are SQVTM and ANQGSEA. The CDR3 DNA reads TGCAGCGTTGCCCGAGTTGGCGATGAGCAGTTCTTC. Translated, it gives CSVARVGDEQFF.

V and J are TRBV9 and TRBJ2-5; D might be TRBD1 (5 bases). The V end lost 4 bases, the J end lost 5 bases, and 15 bases lay between the germline ends. The CDR3 loop spans 14 amino acids. Germline CDR1 SGDLS, CDR2 YYNGEE. CDR3 bases: TGTGCCAGCAGCCCGAGGACAAGGGCTGAGACCCAGTACTTC. Amino acids: CASSPRTRAETQYF.

The chain combines TRBV5-5 with TRBJ2-1, with 8 positions matching TRBD2. Germline assignment: CDR1 SGHKS and CDR2 YYEKEE (reference sequence). The CDR3 spans 17 residues. V gave up 4 bases and J gave up 1 base; unmatched junction bases: 10. The CDR3 region has the DNA TGTGCCAGCAGCGCCAGGACTAGCTGGGGATCCTACAATGAGCAGTTCTTC. This translates into CASSARTSWGSYNEQFF.

V gene TRBV24-1 combines with J gene TRBJ1-2, with TRBD1 as a possible D gene (5 bases). The V and J ends lost 2 bases and 1 base respectively, with 16 bases between them. Germline values: CDR1 KGHDR, CDR2 SFDVKD. The CDR3 sequence is 17 residues long. CDR3 sequence reads: CATSDSTGTALNYGYTF. CDR3 DNA: TGTGCCACCAGTGATTCCACCGGGACCGCCCTTAACTATGGCTACACCTTC.

At least ten counts were recorded for this clonotype. V is TRBV21-1 and J is TRBJ2-6; TRBD2, the D gene given by the table, was not confirmed from the DNA. TRBV21-1 is a pseudogene segment. The CDR3 contains 17 residues. This CDR3 reads CASSKARWDFTANVLTF. The CDR3 DNA is TGTGCCAGCAGCAAAGCTCGCTGGGACTTCACAGCCAACGTCCTGACTTTC.

Notes on this clonotype: An end of the junction differs from the germline gene, which may be a read error. This chain joins TRBV18 and TRBJ1-2; D might be TRBD1 (6 bases). CDR1 and CDR2 (germline): KGHSH, LQKENI. The CDR3 runs to 12 residues. CDR3 nucleotide sequence: TGTGCCAGCGCACCAGGGGACTATGGCTACACCTTC. Translation: CASAPGDYGYTF.

The chain employs TRBV3-1 and TRBJ2-5, with unresolved D. CDR3 size: 17 residues. V lost 0 bases and J lost 1, with 15 bases in between. Looked up from germline, CDR1 is LGHDT and CDR2 is YNNKEL (reference sequence). The CDR3 reads CASSQDLGVRAQETQYF. DNA of the CDR3: TGTGCCAGCAGCCAAGATCTAGGAGTTCGAGCCCAAGAGACCCAGTACTTC.

As regards this clonotype: At one of its ends the junction is not consistent with the germline gene, which may arise from a read error. V is TRBV20-1 and J is TRBJ2-7, with D tentatively TRBD2 (5 bases). This CDR3 region has 15 residues. CDR1 is DFQATT and CDR2 is SNEGSKA in the germline V gene (reference sequence). Here the CDR3 DNA reads TGCAGTGCTAGGCCACTCCGGGATCCTTCCTACGGGCAGTACTTC. This codes for CSARPLRDPSYGQYF.

Note on this clonotype: Germline is not matched at one junction end, which may reflect a read error. The chain couples TRBV29-1 to TRBJ2-7; D is perhaps TRBD2 (5 bases). The CDR3 sequence is 12 residues long. Germline CDR1 is SQVTM and CDR2 is ANQGSEA. The CDR3 loop is CSVGPNVGEQNF. In DNA form, the CDR3 reads TGCAGCGTTGGGCCTAACGTCGGGGAGCAGAACTTC.

The V and J genes are TRBV7-9 and TRBJ2-7; D might be TRBD2 (5 bases). The DNA end lines up better with TRBJ2-5; the J call may be wrong. Germline V gene lookup returns CDR1 SEHNR and CDR2 FQNEAQ (reference sequence). The CDR3 extends over 15 amino acids. This chain's CDR3 is CASRPVNFGMETQYF. The CDR3 region has the DNA TGTGCCAGCAGGCCCGTTAATTTCGGGATGGAGACCCAGTACTTC.

The chain has TRBV28 and TRBJ2-7; no reliable D call. Germline lookup yields CDR1 MDHEN and CDR2 SYDVKM. The V gene lost 5 bases and the J gene lost 7 bases, with 21 bases spanning the gap. CDR3 size: 15 residues. In DNA, the CDR3 is TGTGCCAGCAGTCCTCTATTGGACGGTTCCTGGGAGCAGTACTTC. Translation: CASSPLLDGSWEQYF. The full variable domain, with the rest looked up from reference TRBV28 and TRBJ2-7, is DVKVTQSSRYLVKRTGEKVFLECVQDMDHENMFWYRQDPGLGLRLIYFSYDVKMKEKGDIPEGYSVSREKKERFSLILESASTNQTSMYLCASSPLLDGSWEQYFGPGTRLTVT.

This chain uses TRBV28 with TRBJ1-2; D is possibly TRBD1 (6 bases). Trimming removed 6 bases at V and 8 bases at J, with 16 bases between. The CDR3 runs 13 residues. Per the germline V gene, CDR1 is MDHEN and CDR2 is SYDVKM. The CDR3 reads CASRQQGIWGYTF. CDR3 in DNA: TGTGCCAGCAGGCAACAGGGCATTTGGGGCTACACCTTC.

V gene TRBV10-2 combines with J gene TRBJ1-5, with unresolved D. The CDR3 has 12 residues. Germline loops: CDR1 WSHSY, CDR2 SAAADI. V lost 4 bases and J lost 3, with 4 bases in between. The CDR3 reads CASSAPNQPQHF. The CDR3 nucleotides read TGCGCCAGCAGTGCCCCCAATCAGCCCCAGCATTTT.

This chain links TRBV4-1 with TRBJ2-1, with TRBD1 as a possible D gene (5 bases). The CDR3 covers 12 residues. Trimming pared 4 bases from V and 11 bases from J, leaving 12 bases between. Looked up from germline, CDR1 is MGHRA and CDR2 is YSYEKL. CDR3 region: CASSRLQEKQFF. The CDR3 DNA sequence: TGCGCCAGCAGCCGGTTACAGGAAAAGCAGTTCTTC.

The CDR3: CASKIVGGQETQYF. The CDR3 DNA follows: TGCGCCAGCAAGATAGTCGGCGGGCAAGAGACCCAGTACTTC. The V and J genes are TRBV5-1 and TRBJ2-5; the D gene is possibly TRBD2 (5 bases). The V and J ends lost 6 bases and 2 bases respectively, with 14 bases between them. The CDR3 contains 14 residues. In germline, CDR1 is SGHRS, CDR2 YFSETQ.

About this clonotype: Just one base apart from a much larger clone, this may be a read error. The chain links TRBV4-1 to TRBJ2-4, with 7 bases lining up with TRBD2. The end of the DNA aligns better with TRBJ2-7, so the J call may be wrong. The germline V gene encodes CDR1 MGHRA and CDR2 YSYEKL. This CDR3 region has 15 residues. CDR3 sequence (DNA): TGCGCCAGCAGCCGACTAGACCGGGACTATGACGAGCAGTACTTC. Translating it yields CASSRLDRDYDEQYF.

This clonotype was seen only a few times. J is TRBJ2-7 and V is TRBV20-1; D may be TRBD1 or TRBD2 (5 bases each). The CDR3 contains 16 residues. V lost 2 bases and J lost 2, with 19 bases in between. Germline V gene lookup returns CDR1 DFQATT and CDR2 SNEGSKA (reference sequence). The DNA for the CDR3 is TGCAGTGCTAGATCTCGAAGTGGGGGATCGCCCTACGAGCAGTACTTC. It codes for CSARSRSGGSPYEQYF.

Here the CDR3 reads CASSSTGTSTDTQYF. Written as DNA, the CDR3 is TGTGCCAGCAGTTCTACCGGGACTAGTACAGATACGCAGTATTTT. This chain links TRBV28 with TRBJ2-3; 8 nucleotides align to TRBD2. CDR1 and CDR2 (germline): MDHEN, SYDVKM. The CDR3 consists of 15 residues. The trim removed 4 bases at V and 3 bases at J, leaving 6 bases unmatched.

V and J are TRBV27 and TRBJ2-1, with 7 bases matching TRBD2. The V gene end was trimmed by 7 bases and the J gene end by 4 bases; junction bases not matched to a gene: 7. Looked up from germline, CDR1 is MNHEY and CDR2 is SMNVEV (reference sequence). CDR3 length equals 14 residues. As DNA, the CDR3 is TGTGCCAGCACCCCAACGGGACTATACAATGAGCAGTTCTTC. Its protein is CASTPTGLYNEQFF.

This clonotype showed up just once. The chain is built from TRBV5-1 and TRBJ2-7, with TRBD1 as a possible D gene (6 bases). With 7 bases removed from V and 5 bases from J, the gap between germline ends came to 16 bases. CDR3 length equals 13 residues. Germline CDR1 is SGHRS and CDR2 is YFSETQ. The CDR3 DNA follows: TGCGCCAGCTGCGTTACAGGGATCGACGAGCAGTACTTC. Translation gives CASCVTGIDEQYF.